This T cell receptor beta chain was retrieved from a study of shared clonotypes between healthy human individuals. J lost 5 bases, V lost 11 bases, and 8 bases had no gene match. Germline CDR1 reads MNHNS; CDR2 reads SASEGT. The CDR3 contains 13 residues. Profiled with immunoSEQ multiplex PCR; TCRdb holds only in-frame clones, not every one. The repertoire holds hundreds of thousands of clones, with 97% as singletons. This clone was counted a single time. The antigen remains unidentified. Study-wide points: Around 4.7% was the fraction of naive CD4 clonotypes found shared across four donors. Generation probabilities were higher for clonotypes shared across all four sorted-subset donors than for unshared ones. Exclusively blood specimens were collected; tissue repertoires likely differ.

The chain links TRBV6-1 to TRBJ2-7; 11 positions agree with TRBD1. This clonotype was obtained from a woman aged 25 to 39 in good health. Source material: naive CD4+ T cells sorted from blood. Subset indicated: CD45RA+ positively selected. CDR3 in DNA: TGTGCCTGCAACCGGGACAGGGGGGACGAGCAGTACTTC. It encodes CACNRDRGDEQYF.